The 21 T cell receptor beta chains reported below all come from one sample, sequenced in a study of Graves' ophthalmopathy and Graves' hyperthyroidism. For repertoire sequencing, the TCR beta CDR3 regions were amplified from RNA transcripts. HTBI-primed RT-PCR formed the first round, and a multiplex PCR formed the second. TCRdb re-analysed the multiplex PCR reads in MiXCR, keeping a single row per CDR3 protein. The data contain approximately 1.2 million distinct CDR3 sequences, roughly two fifths of them singletons. The specimen was peripheral blood or thyroid tissue (not recorded which). These receptors were taken from an adult man with Graves' hyperthyroidism.

The V call is TRBV6-2 or TRBV6-3, the J call TRBJ1-6; D ambiguous. Germline CDR1 and CDR2: MNHEY and SVGEGT. The CDR3 covers 15 residues. The V end was cut by 1 base, the J end by 7 bases, with 11 bases between. CDR3 sequence (DNA): TGTGCCAGCAGTTACTTTTCAGAAAAGAATTCACCCCTCCACTTT. Protein sequence: CASSYFSEKNSPLHF.

In its sample, this clonotype was seen many times. V gene TRBV24-1 combines with J gene TRBJ2-5; D uncertain. CDR3 length: 16 residues. Trimming took off 4 bases at V and 0 bases at J, with 14 bases between the two ends. Germline lookup yields CDR1 KGHDR and CDR2 SFDVKD. The CDR3 DNA follows: TGTGCCACCAGTGACAACGACGGAGAGTACCAAGAGACCCAGTACTTC. Translating gives CATSDNDGEYQETQYF.

There are a few counts of this clonotype. J is TRBJ2-7 and V is TRBV19; tentatively, D is TRBD2 (7 bases). Trimming took off 2 bases at V and 2 bases at J, with 16 bases between the two ends. The length of the CDR3 is 16 residues. Germline-derived CDR1 and CDR2 are LNHDA and SQIVND (reference sequence). As DNA, the CDR3 is TGTGCCAGTAGTATAACTACCGGGGGGCGTACCTACGAGCAGTACTTC. Protein: CASSITTGGRTYEQYF.

The gene calls are TRBV27 and TRBJ2-5; D is perhaps TRBD1 or TRBD2 (6 bases each). In germline, CDR1 is MNHEY, CDR2 SMNVEV (reference sequence). V dropped 5 bases and J dropped 1 base, with 14 bases sitting between them. This CDR3 is 15 amino acids long. The CDR3 region is CASSPAGHLQETQYF. DNA for the CDR3: TGTGCCAGCAGTCCGGCGGGACACCTCCAAGAGACCCAGTACTTC.

The V gene is TRBV12-3 or TRBV12-4, the J gene TRBJ2-7; the D call may be TRBD1 or TRBD2 (6 bases each). This CDR3 is built from 12 residues. V dropped 10 bases and J dropped 7 bases, with 17 bases sitting between them. CDR3: CATLGGSWEQYF. The CDR3 coding sequence is TGTGCCACCTTGGGGGGCTCCTGGGAGCAGTACTTC.

As for this clonotype: This may come from a read error, since a much larger clone is one base off. The chain combines TRBV10-3 with TRBJ1-6; D is uncertain. The V and J ends lost 6 bases and 3 bases respectively, with 9 bases between them. The germline gives CDR1 ENHRY, CDR2 SYGVKD. The CDR3 runs 14 residues. The CDR3 nucleotides read TGTGCCATCAGCCGAAAAGTCTATAATTCACCCCTCCACTTT. It codes for CAISRKVYNSPLHF.

J is TRBJ1-5 and V is TRBV9; D unresolved. Germline CDR1 and CDR2: SGDLS and YYNGEE. Trimming stripped 3 bases from V and 0 bases from J, with 13 bases between. There are 16 residues in the CDR3. This CDR3 is CASSGRTADSNQPQHF. The DNA for the CDR3 is TGTGCCAGCAGCGGGCGGACTGCCGATAGCAATCAGCCCCAGCATTTT.

There are a few counts of this clonotype. This chain links TRBV4-1 with TRBJ2-7; 10 nucleotides align to TRBD1. Per the germline V gene, CDR1 is MGHRA and CDR2 is YSYEKL. CDR3 size: 18 residues. Trimming cost V 1 base and J 2 bases; bases outside gene matches: 11. The CDR3, as DNA: TGCGCCAGCAGCCAAGGGACCCTCGGGACAGGGGCTACCTACGAGCAGTACTTC. Amino acids: CASSQGTLGTGATYEQYF.

This clonotype was seen more than once but under ten times. The chain combines TRBV20-1 with TRBJ1-5; TRBD1 matches at 10 bases. The CDR3 extends over 16 amino acids. Per germline, CDR1 DFQATT and CDR2 SNEGSKA (reference sequence). The V and J ends lost 4 bases and 6 bases, in that order; junction bases with no gene match: 12. The CDR3 region is CSAIIGTGDSGQPQHF. The CDR3 region has the DNA TGCAGTGCTATTATCGGGACAGGGGATTCGGGTCAGCCCCAGCATTTT.

This rearrangement joins TRBV25-1 to TRBJ1-6, with D possibly matching TRBD1 (6 bases). Germline CDR1 is MGHDK and CDR2 is SYGVNS. CDR3 length: 17 residues. Trimming pared 4 bases from V and 9 bases from J, leaving 22 bases between. DNA of the CDR3: TGTGCCAGCAGTGCTAGAGACAAGACAGGACCAAGTTCACCCCTCCACTTT. It yields the protein CASSARDKTGPSSPLHF.

The chain employs TRBV28 and TRBJ1-5, with D possibly matching TRBD1 (6 bases). The V gene's germline CDR1 is MDHEN and CDR2 SYDVKM. This CDR3 has 12 amino acids. The CDR3 reads CQTGINNQPQHF. CDR3 DNA sequence: TGTCAGACAGGAATAAACAATCAGCCCCAGCATTTT.

This clonotype was detected only once. Being one base from a much bigger clone, this may be a read error. V and J are TRBV7-2 and TRBJ1-1; D gene uncertain. Per the germline V gene, CDR1 is SGHTA and CDR2 is FQGNSA. V lost 5 bases to trimming and J lost 11 bases, with 15 bases between them. This CDR3 has 12 amino acids. The CDR3 is CASSIGTGLAFF. The CDR3 nucleotides read TGTGCCAGCAGCATAGGAACGGGGTTGGCTTTCTTT.

The CDR3: CASSENRGTDTQYF. CDR3 sequence (DNA): TGTGCCAGTAGTGAGAACAGGGGCACAGATACGCAGTATTTT. The chain couples TRBV19 to TRBJ2-3; tentative D call: TRBD1 (6 bases). CDR3 size: 14 residues. V was trimmed by 5 bases and J by 1 base, leaving 10 bases between them. Per germline, CDR1 LNHDA and CDR2 SQIVND (reference sequence).

As for this clonotype: A much larger clone sits a single nucleotide away, making a read error possible. The chain carries TRBV10-2 and TRBJ1-1; a weak D match, TRBD1 (5 bases). From germline, CDR1 is WSHSY and CDR2 SAAADI. Trimming removed 6 bases at V and 0 bases at J, with 17 bases between. The CDR3 contains 16 residues. CDR3 loop: CASSGADKFMNTEAFF. CDR3 DNA: TGCGCCAGCAGCGGGGCCGACAAATTCATGAACACTGAAGCTTTCTTT.

With regard to this clonotype: An end of the junction does not agree with germline; a read error may underlie this. The V and J genes are TRBV6-5 and TRBJ2-5, with D possibly matching TRBD2 (5 bases). The length of the CDR3 is 14 residues. The germline CDR1 and CDR2 sequences are MNHEY and SVGAGI. In nucleotides, the CDR3 is TGTGTCAGCAGCACGGACTCCTTGGGAGAGACCCAGTACTTC. It yields the protein CVSSTDSLGETQYF.

V and J are TRBV7-8 and TRBJ1-5; 7 bases match TRBD1. Germline V gene data show CDR1 as SGHVS and CDR2 as FQNEAQ. The ends lost 0 bases at V and 3 bases at J; junction bases unmatched: 5. This CDR3 contains 16 residues. CDR3: CASSLAGDRHNQPQHF. CDR3 sequence (DNA): TGTGCCAGCAGCTTAGCGGGGGACAGACACAATCAGCCCCAGCATTTT.

This clonotype was seen ten or more times. The V call is TRBV5-1, the J call TRBJ1-1; D is ambiguous. The CDR3 spans 16 residues. Germline V CDR1 and CDR2: SGHRS, YFSETQ. V gave up 0 bases and J gave up 2 bases, with 14 bases separating them. The CDR3: CASSLEARHFNTEAFF. DNA for the CDR3: TGCGCCAGCAGCTTGGAAGCTCGGCATTTTAACACTGAAGCTTTCTTT.

There are many counts of this clonotype. The genes are TRBV10-1 and TRBJ2-5, with no clear D. Germline values: CDR1 WNHNN, CDR2 SYGVQD (reference sequence). CDR3 length: 13 amino acids. Deletions cut 2 bases from V and 0 bases from J, with 4 bases between. Here the CDR3 reads CASSEGDQETQYF. CDR3 coding DNA: TGCGCCAGCAGTGAGGGGGACCAAGAGACCCAGTACTTC.

The sample holds many counts of this clonotype. The rearrangement links TRBV7-4 to TRBJ2-7, with unresolved D. The CDR3 consists of 13 residues. The V gene lost 7 bases and the J gene lost 3 bases, with 13 bases spanning the gap. CDR1 is SGHVT, CDR2 SQSDAQ, per germline. The DNA of the CDR3 is TGTGCCAGCACTCCGTTGGGGAACTACGAGCAGTACTTC. This gives the protein CASTPLGNYEQYF.

This chain connects TRBV20-1 to TRBJ1-2, with D hard to call. Germline CDR1 DFQATT, CDR2 SNEGSKA (reference sequence). CDR3 length: 11 amino acids. In DNA, the CDR3 is TGCAGCGTTTCTGGGGTCTATGGCTACACCTTC. Translating gives CSVSGVYGYTF.

This clonotype was seen a handful of times. The chain uses TRBV3-1 and TRBJ1-3; 8 bases align to TRBD1. V shed 4 bases, J shed 2 bases, and the junction held 4 bases outside the gene matches. Germline CDR1 is LGHDT and CDR2 is YNNKEL (reference sequence). The CDR3 runs to 15 residues. The CDR3 loop is CASSLPTGAGNTIYF. The CDR3 coding sequence is TGTGCCAGCAGCCTACCGACAGGGGCTGGAAACACCATATATTTT.